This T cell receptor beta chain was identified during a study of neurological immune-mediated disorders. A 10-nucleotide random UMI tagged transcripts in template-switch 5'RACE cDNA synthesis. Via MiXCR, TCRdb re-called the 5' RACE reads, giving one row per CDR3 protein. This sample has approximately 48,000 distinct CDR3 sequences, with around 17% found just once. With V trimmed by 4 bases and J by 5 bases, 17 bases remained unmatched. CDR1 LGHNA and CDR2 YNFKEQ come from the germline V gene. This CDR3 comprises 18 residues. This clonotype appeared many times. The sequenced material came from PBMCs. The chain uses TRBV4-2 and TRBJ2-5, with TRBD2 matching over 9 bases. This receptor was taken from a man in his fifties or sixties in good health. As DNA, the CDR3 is TGTGCCAGCAGCCCCAATTTACCCTTTAGCGGGAGAATGGAGACCCAGTACTTC. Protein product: CASSPNLPFSGRMETQYF.